Below, one T cell receptor (beta chain) is given with its context. Its antigen is not identified. Indicated treatment: oral pan-JAK inhibitor, 5-10 mg twice daily. Sorted out of PBMCs were CD4+ T cells and CD8+ T cells. Reverse transcribed after extraction, RNA yielded cDNA as the sequencing template. TCRdb's table, derived via immunoSEQ multiplex PCR, lists solely in-frame clones and lacks some. Of 90,000 to 120,000 clones listed, 84% are singletons. This sample was included in a study of CD8+ T cells in alopecia areata. Study-wide results and limits: Unlike in mice, where it was clearer, TCR sharing across patients was less clear, possibly HLA-related. Clonality in lesional scalp, especially alopecia totalis/universalis, exceeded that of normal scalp. Uncertainty about whether baseline CD8+ expansion is linked to response remains, with one nonresponder.

The CDR3 totals 14 residues. Trimming removed 0 bases at V and 1 base at J, with 7 bases between. CDR1 is LGHNA, CDR2 YNFKEQ, per germline. The chain joins TRBV4-2 to TRBJ2-7, with D perhaps matching TRBD2 (5 bases). This TCR came from a human donor with alopecia areata. The material was CD8+ T cells sorted from blood, obtained at week 24, from a patient treated with tofacitinib. CDR3 bases: TGTGCCAGCAGCCAAGATCGGGGTTCCTACGAGCAGTACTTC. Translation gives CASSQDRGSYEQYF.